The sequence of this T cell receptor (beta chain) was determined in a study of blood T cell repertoires in COVID-19. Across the study: PBMCs, B-cell-depleted T cells, or T cells were the source of the cDNA or gDNA that made up the material.

This clone was found once. In the original workflow: Reference gene primer amplification in the assay estimated nucleated cell counts. Method: immunoSEQ multiplex PCR; TCRdb's copy keeps in-frame clones and lacks some. That table is the source of V, J and clone size, and D and trimming were worked out from the DNA. Found here are some 270,000 clones, around 86% of them singletons; the top ten hold about 10%. The receptor comes from a middle-aged man with active or convalescent COVID-19. Material for sequencing was peripheral blood.

CDR3 sequence: CASSTGASSGANVLTF. CDR3 in DNA: TGTGCCAGTTCGACGGGAGCCTCCTCTGGGGCCAACGTCCTGACTTTC. The rearrangement joins TRBV7-3 to TRBJ2-6, with D perhaps matching TRBD2 (6 bases). The germline V gene has CDR1 SGHTA and CDR2 FQGTGA. Trimming pared 9 bases from V and 0 bases from J, leaving 15 bases between. CDR3 length: 16 amino acids.